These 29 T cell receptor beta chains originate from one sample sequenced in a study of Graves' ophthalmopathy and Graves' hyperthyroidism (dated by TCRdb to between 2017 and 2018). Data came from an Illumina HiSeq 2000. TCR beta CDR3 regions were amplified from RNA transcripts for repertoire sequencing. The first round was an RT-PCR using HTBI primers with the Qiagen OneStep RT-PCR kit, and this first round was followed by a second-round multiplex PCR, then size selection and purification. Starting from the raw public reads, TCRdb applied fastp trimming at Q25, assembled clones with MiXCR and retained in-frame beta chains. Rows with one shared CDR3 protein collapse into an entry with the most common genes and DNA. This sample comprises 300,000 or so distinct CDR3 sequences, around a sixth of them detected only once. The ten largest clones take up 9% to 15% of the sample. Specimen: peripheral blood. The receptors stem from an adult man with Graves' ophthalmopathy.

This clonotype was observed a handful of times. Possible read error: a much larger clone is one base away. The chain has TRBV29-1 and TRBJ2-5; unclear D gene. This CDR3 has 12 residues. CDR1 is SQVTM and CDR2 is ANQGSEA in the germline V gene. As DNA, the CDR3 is TGCACCCTAATTCCCCTCGTACGGTCCCAGTACTTC. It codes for CTLIPLVRSQYF. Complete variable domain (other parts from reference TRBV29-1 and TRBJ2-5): SAVISQKPSRDICQRGTSLTIQCQVDSQVTMMFWYRQQPGQSLTLIATANQGSEATYESGFVIDKFPISRPNLTFSTLTVSNMSPEDSSIYLCTLIPLVRSQYFGPGTRLLVL.

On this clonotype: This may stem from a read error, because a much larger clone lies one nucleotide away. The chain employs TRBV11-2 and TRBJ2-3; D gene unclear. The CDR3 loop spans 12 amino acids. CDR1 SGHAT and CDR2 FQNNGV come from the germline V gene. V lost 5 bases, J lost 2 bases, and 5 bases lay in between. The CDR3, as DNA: TGTGCCAGCAGCCATCACACAGATACGCAGTATTTT. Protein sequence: CASSHHTDTQYF.

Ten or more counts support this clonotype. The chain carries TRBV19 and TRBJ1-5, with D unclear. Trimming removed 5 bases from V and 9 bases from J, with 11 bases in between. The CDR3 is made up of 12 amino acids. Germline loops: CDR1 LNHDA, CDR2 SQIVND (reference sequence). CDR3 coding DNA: TGTGCCAGTAGTCCTCGGCTGTGGCCCCAGCATTTT. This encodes CASSPRLWPQHF.

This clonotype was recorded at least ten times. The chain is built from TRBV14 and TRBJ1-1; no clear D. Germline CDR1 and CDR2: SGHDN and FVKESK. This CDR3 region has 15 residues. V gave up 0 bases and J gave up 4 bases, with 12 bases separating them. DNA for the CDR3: TGTGCCAGCAGCCAAGATAGTTTCCCCTTCACTGAAGCTTTCTTT. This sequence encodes CASSQDSFPFTEAFF.

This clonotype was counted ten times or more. CDR3 nucleotide sequence: TGTGCCACCAGTGACAACCAGGGTATTCAGCCCCAGCATTTT. It is translated as CATSDNQGIQPQHF. This chain uses TRBV24-1 with TRBJ1-5, with D possibly matching TRBD1 (5 bases). The germline V gene encodes CDR1 KGHDR and CDR2 SFDVKD. V was shortened by 4 bases and J by 6 bases, with 12 bases between the two germline ends. CDR3 length equals 14 residues.

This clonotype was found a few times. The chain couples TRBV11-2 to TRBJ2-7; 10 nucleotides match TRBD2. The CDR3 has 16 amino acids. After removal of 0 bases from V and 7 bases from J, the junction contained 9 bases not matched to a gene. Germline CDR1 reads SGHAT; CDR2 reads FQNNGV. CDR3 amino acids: CASSLDAGLALGEQYF. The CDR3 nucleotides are TGTGCCAGCAGCTTAGATGCGGGACTAGCGCTGGGGGAGCAGTACTTC.

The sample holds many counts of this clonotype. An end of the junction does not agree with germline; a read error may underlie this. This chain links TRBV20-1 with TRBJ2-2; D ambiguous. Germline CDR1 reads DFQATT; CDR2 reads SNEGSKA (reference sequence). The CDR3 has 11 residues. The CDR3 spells CNAFSTGELFF. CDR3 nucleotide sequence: TGCAATGCTTTTTCCACCGGGGAGCTGTTTTTT.

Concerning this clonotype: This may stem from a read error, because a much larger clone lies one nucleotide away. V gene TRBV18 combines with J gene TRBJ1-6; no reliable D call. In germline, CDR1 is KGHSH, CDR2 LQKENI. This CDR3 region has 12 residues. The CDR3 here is CACSPEETALHF. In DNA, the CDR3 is TGTGCCTGCTCACCAGAGGAGACGGCCCTCCACTTT.

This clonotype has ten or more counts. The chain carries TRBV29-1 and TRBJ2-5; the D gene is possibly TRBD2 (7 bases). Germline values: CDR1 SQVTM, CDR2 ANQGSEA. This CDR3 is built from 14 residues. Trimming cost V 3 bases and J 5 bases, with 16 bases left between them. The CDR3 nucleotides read TGCAGCGTTGAGGGCGGGGGCCACGGGGAGACCCAGTACTTC. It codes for CSVEGGGHGETQYF.

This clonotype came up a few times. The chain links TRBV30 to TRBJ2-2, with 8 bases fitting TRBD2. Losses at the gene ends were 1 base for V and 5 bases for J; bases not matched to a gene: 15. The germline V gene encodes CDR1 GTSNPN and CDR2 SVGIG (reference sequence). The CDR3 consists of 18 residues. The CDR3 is CAWSEGLAGGIRTGELFF. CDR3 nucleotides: TGTGCCTGGAGTGAGGGGCTGGCGGGGGGAATTCGGACCGGGGAGCTGTTTTTT.

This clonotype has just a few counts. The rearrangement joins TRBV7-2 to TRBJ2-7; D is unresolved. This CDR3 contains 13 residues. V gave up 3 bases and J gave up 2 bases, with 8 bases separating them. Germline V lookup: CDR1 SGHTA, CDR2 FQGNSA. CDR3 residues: CASSFRRAYEQYF. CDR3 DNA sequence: TGTGCCAGCAGCTTTAGGCGTGCCTACGAGCAGTACTTC.

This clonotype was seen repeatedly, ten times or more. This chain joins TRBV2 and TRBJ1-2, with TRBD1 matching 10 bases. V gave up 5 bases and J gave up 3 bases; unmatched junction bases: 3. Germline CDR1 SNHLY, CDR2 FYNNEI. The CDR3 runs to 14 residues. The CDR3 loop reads CASSQGTGDYGYTF. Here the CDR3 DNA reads TGTGCCAGCAGTCAAGGGACAGGGGACTATGGCTACACCTTC.

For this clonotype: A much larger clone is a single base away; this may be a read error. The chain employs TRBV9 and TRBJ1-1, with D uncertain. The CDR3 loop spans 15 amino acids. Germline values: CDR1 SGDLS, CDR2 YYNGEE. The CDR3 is CAGSVEDGTNTEAFF. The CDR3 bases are TGTGCCGGCAGCGTAGAGGACGGAACGAACACTGAAGCTTTCTTT.

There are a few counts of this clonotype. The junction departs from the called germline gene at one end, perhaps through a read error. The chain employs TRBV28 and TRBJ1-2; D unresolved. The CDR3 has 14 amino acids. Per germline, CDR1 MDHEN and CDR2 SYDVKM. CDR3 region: CASSLVTPRYGYNF. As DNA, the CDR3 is TGTGCCAGCAGTTTAGTAACACCGCGCTATGGCTACAACTTC.

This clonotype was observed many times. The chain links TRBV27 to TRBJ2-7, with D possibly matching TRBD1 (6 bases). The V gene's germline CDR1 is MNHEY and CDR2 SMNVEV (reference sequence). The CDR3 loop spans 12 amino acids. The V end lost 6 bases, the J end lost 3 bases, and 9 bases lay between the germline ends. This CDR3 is CASSKDSYEQYF. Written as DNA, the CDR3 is TGTGCCAGCAGCAAGGACAGCTACGAGCAGTACTTC.

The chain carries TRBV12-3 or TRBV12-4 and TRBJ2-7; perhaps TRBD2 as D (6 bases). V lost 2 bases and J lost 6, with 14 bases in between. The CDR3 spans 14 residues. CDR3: CASSLTSGGIEQYF. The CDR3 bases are TGTGCCAGCAGTTTAACCTCCGGAGGGATCGAGCAGTACTTC.

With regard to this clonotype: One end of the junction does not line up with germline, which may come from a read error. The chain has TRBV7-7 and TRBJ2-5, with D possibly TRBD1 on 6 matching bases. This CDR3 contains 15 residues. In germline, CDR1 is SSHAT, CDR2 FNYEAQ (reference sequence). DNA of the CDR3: TGTGCTAGCAGCTTATCAGGACAGTGGGGGGAGACCCAGTACTTC. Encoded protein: CASSLSGQWGETQYF.

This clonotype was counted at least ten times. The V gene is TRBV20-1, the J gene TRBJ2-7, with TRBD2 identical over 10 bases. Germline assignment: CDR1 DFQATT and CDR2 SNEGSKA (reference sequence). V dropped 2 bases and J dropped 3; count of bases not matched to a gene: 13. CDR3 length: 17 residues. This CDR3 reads CSARLHLSGRAVYEQYF. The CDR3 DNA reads TGCAGTGCTAGACTCCATCTAAGCGGGAGGGCCGTCTACGAGCAGTACTTC.

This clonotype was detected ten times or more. The CDR3 coding sequence is TGCAGTGCTAACACCGGGGAGCTGTTTTTT. This sequence encodes CSANTGELFF. The J gene is TRBJ2-2, the V gene TRBV20-1; no definite D call. Looked up from germline, CDR1 is DFQATT and CDR2 is SNEGSKA (reference sequence). The V end lost 4 bases, the J end lost 3 bases, and 0 bases lay between the germline ends. This CDR3 comprises 10 residues.

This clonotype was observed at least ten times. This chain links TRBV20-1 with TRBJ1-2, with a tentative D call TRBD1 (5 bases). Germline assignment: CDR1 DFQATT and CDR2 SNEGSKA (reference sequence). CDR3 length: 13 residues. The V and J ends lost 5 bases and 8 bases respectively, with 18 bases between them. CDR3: CSAGREVEGGYTF. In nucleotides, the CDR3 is TGCAGTGCTGGCAGGGAAGTAGAAGGAGGCTACACCTTC.

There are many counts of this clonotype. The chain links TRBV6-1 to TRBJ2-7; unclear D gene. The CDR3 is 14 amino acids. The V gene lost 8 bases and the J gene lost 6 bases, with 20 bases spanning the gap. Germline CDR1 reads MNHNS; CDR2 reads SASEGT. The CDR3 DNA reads TGTGCCAGCGGGAATTACCGGGCCACCACCGAGCAGTACTTC. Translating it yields CASGNYRATTEQYF.

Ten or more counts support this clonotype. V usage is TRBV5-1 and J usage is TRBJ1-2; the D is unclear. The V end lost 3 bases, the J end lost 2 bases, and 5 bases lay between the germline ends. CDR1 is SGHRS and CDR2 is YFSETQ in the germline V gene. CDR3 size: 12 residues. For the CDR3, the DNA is TGCGCCAGCAGCTCGGTGAACTATGGCTACACCTTC. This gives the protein CASSSVNYGYTF.

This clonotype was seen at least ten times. Written as DNA, the CDR3 is TGTGCCAGCATTAAGGACAGGGGCTTAGAGACCCAGTACTTC. Amino acids: CASIKDRGLETQYF. This sequence joins TRBV18 and TRBJ2-5; TRBD1 aligns across 9 bases. The CDR3 has 14 residues. The V segment lost 8 bases and the J segment 4 bases; nucleotides outside the gene matches: 8. Germline CDR1 is KGHSH and CDR2 is LQKENI.

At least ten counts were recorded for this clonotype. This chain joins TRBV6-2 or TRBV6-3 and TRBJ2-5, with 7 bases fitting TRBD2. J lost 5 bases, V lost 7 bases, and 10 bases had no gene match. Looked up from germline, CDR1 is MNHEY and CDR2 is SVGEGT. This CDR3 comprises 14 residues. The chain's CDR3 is CASTEAGAAETQYF. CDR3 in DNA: TGTGCCAGCACCGAGGCGGGAGCCGCGGAGACCCAGTACTTC.

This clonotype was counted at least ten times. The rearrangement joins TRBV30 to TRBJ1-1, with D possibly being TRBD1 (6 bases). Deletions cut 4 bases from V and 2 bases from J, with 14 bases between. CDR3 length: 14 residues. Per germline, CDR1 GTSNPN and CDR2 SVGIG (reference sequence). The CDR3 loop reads CAWTGARTNTEAFF. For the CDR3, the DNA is TGTGCCTGGACGGGGGCACGGACTAACACTGAAGCTTTCTTT.

DNA for the CDR3: TGTGCCCGTGATAGCTCAGTACGGGAGACCCAGTACTTC. The encoded protein is CARDSSVRETQYF. The V gene is TRBV30, the J gene TRBJ2-5; D is unresolved. Germline-derived CDR1 and CDR2 are GTSNPN and SVGIG (reference sequence). CDR3 length: 13 amino acids. V was shortened by 8 bases and J by 5 bases, with 18 bases between the two germline ends.

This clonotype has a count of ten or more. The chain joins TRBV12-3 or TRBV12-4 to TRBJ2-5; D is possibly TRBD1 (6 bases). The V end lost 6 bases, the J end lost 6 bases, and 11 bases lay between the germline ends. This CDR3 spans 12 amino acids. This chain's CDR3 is CASRTGQQTQYF. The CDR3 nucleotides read TGTGCCAGCAGAACCGGACAGCAGACCCAGTACTTC.

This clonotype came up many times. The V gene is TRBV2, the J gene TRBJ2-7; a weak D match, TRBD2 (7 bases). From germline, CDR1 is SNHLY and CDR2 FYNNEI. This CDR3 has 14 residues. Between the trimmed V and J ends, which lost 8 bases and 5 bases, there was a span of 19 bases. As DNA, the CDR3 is TGTGCCAGCCTCGGGGGGCGAACTGGGAACGAGCAGTACTTC. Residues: CASLGGRTGNEQYF.

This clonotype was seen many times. Written as DNA, the CDR3 is TGCGCCAGCAGCTTGGATAGAGGGGGCGCATACGAGCAGTACTTC. It codes for CASSLDRGGAYEQYF. The genes are TRBV5-1 and TRBJ2-7; TRBD1 aligns across 7 bases. The CDR3 consists of 15 residues. Unmatched junction bases numbered 7, after V lost 0 bases and J lost 4 bases. Germline V gives CDR1 SGHRS, CDR2 YFSETQ.